A single sample gave rise to the 30 T cell receptor beta chains below, sequenced in a study of shared clonotypes between healthy human individuals. Terminally differentiated effector memory CD45RA+ cells were excluded by CCR7 positive selection of CD45RO-negative cells. Clones were sequenced by immunoSEQ multiplex PCR, and TCRdb holds only the in-frame ones, with some missing. Here the sample spans some 1,900,000 clones, about 94% being singletons. Material: naive CD8+ T cells sorted from blood. These receptors were collected from a man younger than 35 in good health.

The chain couples TRBV14 to TRBJ2-2; TRBD1 might be the D (7 bases). Germline V lookup: CDR1 SGHDN, CDR2 FVKESK. CDR3 length: 17 amino acids. Trimming left V 0 bases short and J 4 bases short, with 15 bases between. CDR3 DNA sequence: TGTGCCAGCAGCCAAGATCTCGGAGGGGGCACCACCGGGGAGCTGTTTTTT. It is translated as CASSQDLGGGTTGELFF.

This clone was detected once. The gene calls are TRBV5-3 and TRBJ2-3, with D possibly TRBD2 on 6 matching bases. TRBV5-3 is filed as an ORF, its function uncertain. Trimming pared 0 bases from V and 1 base from J, leaving 24 bases between. The CDR3 is 20 amino acids. CDR3 in amino acids: CARSLGQTNGSPRGTDTQYF. DNA of the CDR3: TGTGCCAGAAGCTTGGGACAAACGAACGGGAGCCCGAGGGGCACAGATACGCAGTATTTT.

Concerning this clone itself: Other DNA sequences from this sample encode an identical CDR3 as well. The chain combines TRBV7-9 with TRBJ2-5; D remains unclear. The CDR3 consists of 12 residues. The V end lost 2 bases, the J end lost 3 bases, and 4 bases lay between the germline ends. Looked up from germline, CDR1 is SEHNR and CDR2 is FQNEAQ (reference sequence). Here the CDR3 DNA reads TGTGCCAGCAGCTTACTGGAAGAGACCCAGTACTTC. Its protein is CASSLLEETQYF.

The chain employs TRBV6-5 and TRBJ2-1; TRBD2 matches 7 bases. V gave up 3 bases and J gave up 9 bases; unmatched junction bases: 11. Germline values: CDR1 MNHEY, CDR2 SVGAGI. This CDR3 is built from 15 residues. The CDR3 bases are TGTGCCAGCAGTTATTCGGGCGGGAGTGGGGCTGAGCAGTTCTTC. This codes for CASSYSGGSGAEQFF.

The J gene is TRBJ2-7, the V gene TRBV30, with a weak D call TRBD1 (5 bases). The CDR3 has 12 amino acids. Deletions cut 3 bases from V and 6 bases from J, with 12 bases between. CDR1 and CDR2 (germline): GTSNPN, SVGIG (reference sequence). DNA for the CDR3: TGTGCCTGGAGCAGTCAGGGTTCCGAGCAGTACTTC. Amino acids: CAWSSQGSEQYF. The whole variable domain, remainder taken from reference TRBV30 and TRBJ2-7, is SQTIHQWPATLVQPVGSPLSLECTVEGTSNPNLYWYRQAAGRGLQLLFYSVGIGQISSEVPQNLSASRPQDRQFILSSKKLLLSDSGFYLCAWSSQGSEQYFGPGTRLTVT.

Comment on this clone: At the DNA level, this CDR3 is encoded by other sequences in the same sample as well. CDR3 region: CASSLAGGSQETQYF. The DNA for the CDR3 is TGTGCCAGCAGTCTAGCGGGGGGCAGCCAAGAGACCCAGTACTTC. The chain links TRBV6-5 to TRBJ2-5; TRBD2 matches at 11 bases. Germline CDR1 and CDR2: MNHEY and SVGAGI. There are 15 residues in the CDR3. The junction had 3 bases not matched to a gene; V was cut back by 5 bases and J by 1 base.

As DNA, the CDR3 is TGTGCCTGGAGTGTAGGGGACGCGAACACCGGGGAGCTGTTTTTT. Its translation: CAWSVGDANTGELFF. The chain couples TRBV30 to TRBJ2-2; either TRBD1 or TRBD2 may supply D (5 bases each). CDR3 length: 15 amino acids. Germline V CDR1 and CDR2: GTSNPN, SVGIG (reference sequence). With 0 bases removed from V and 0 bases from J, the gap between germline ends came to 8 bases.

This chain links TRBV7-8 with TRBJ2-1; 7 bases map to TRBD2. From germline, CDR1 is SGHVS and CDR2 FQNEAQ. The V and J ends lost 7 bases and 5 bases, in that order; junction bases with no gene match: 5. The CDR3 loop spans 13 amino acids. CDR3: CASTRLADNEQFF. CDR3 DNA sequence: TGTGCCAGCACCCGGCTAGCGGACAATGAGCAGTTCTTC.

This chain uses TRBV13 with TRBJ2-7; the match to TRBD2 covers 8 bases. Germline CDR1 is PRHDT and CDR2 is FYEKMQ (reference sequence). The CDR3 has 16 amino acids. With 2 bases clipped from V and 0 bases from J, the junction kept 6 bases outside the gene matches. The CDR3 DNA follows: TGTGCCAGCAGCTTAACTGGCGGGGGGAGCTCCTACGAGCAGTACTTC. Translating gives CASSLTGGGSSYEQYF.

This sequence joins TRBV5-8 and TRBJ2-2; 7 bases are shared with TRBD1. Germline CDR1 is SGHTS and CDR2 is YDEGEE. With 2 bases clipped from V and 1 base from J, the junction kept 5 bases outside the gene matches. This CDR3 has 16 amino acids. The CDR3 loop is CASSLGQGVNTGELFF. DNA of the CDR3: TGTGCCAGCAGCTTAGGCCAGGGGGTGAACACCGGGGAGCTGTTTTTT. Based on the CDR3 plus reference TRBV5-8 and TRBJ2-2, the full variable domain is EAGVTQSPTHLIKTRGQQATLRCSPISGHTSVYWYQQALGLGLQFLLWYDEGEERNRGNFPPRFSGRQFPNYSSELNVNALELEDSALYLCASSLGQGVNTGELFFGEGSRLTVL.

The chain joins TRBV28 to TRBJ2-5, with no clear D. The CDR3 is 12 amino acids. The germline V gene has CDR1 MDHEN and CDR2 SYDVKM. V dropped 3 bases and J dropped 7 bases, with 9 bases sitting between them. CDR3 bases: TGTGCCAGCAGTTTCCTCAGTGGGACCCAGTACTTC. It encodes CASSFLSGTQYF.

The chain joins TRBV10-2 to TRBJ1-5; D remains ambiguous. V lost 10 bases and J 6 bases, leaving 10 bases between the germline ends. CDR3 size: 11 residues. The germline CDR1 and CDR2 sequences are WSHSY and SAAADI. CDR3 loop: CAITRAQPQHF. DNA for the CDR3: TGCGCCATCACTAGGGCTCAGCCCCAGCATTTT.

This chain uses TRBV30 with TRBJ2-1; 10 bases are a match to TRBD1. With 4 bases clipped from V and 10 bases from J, the junction kept 7 bases outside the gene matches. The CDR3 covers 13 residues. The germline CDR1 and CDR2 sequences are GTSNPN and SVGIG (reference sequence). CDR3 region: CAWTTGTGVEQFF. In DNA form, the CDR3 reads TGTGCCTGGACAACGGGGACAGGGGTCGAGCAGTTCTTC.

This chain links TRBV4-2 with TRBJ2-7; D unclear. This CDR3 spans 13 amino acids. CDR1 is LGHNA and CDR2 is YNFKEQ in the germline V gene. V gave up 1 base and J gave up 3 bases, with 7 bases separating them. CDR3 residues: CASSQARGYEQYF. DNA of the CDR3: TGTGCCAGCAGCCAAGCGAGAGGCTACGAGCAGTACTTC.

This chain links TRBV28 with TRBJ2-7; TRBD1 might be the D (5 bases). Looked up from germline, CDR1 is MDHEN and CDR2 is SYDVKM. Trimming pared 3 bases from V and 6 bases from J, leaving 15 bases between. This CDR3 contains 14 residues. This CDR3 is CASSLAGSEAEQYF. In nucleotides, the CDR3 is TGTGCCAGCAGTTTGGCAGGGTCAGAAGCCGAGCAGTACTTC.

The chain joins TRBV7-6 to TRBJ2-2; unclear D gene. CDR3 size: 12 residues. Germline V gene lookup returns CDR1 SGHVS and CDR2 FNYEAQ. Trimming removed 3 bases from V and 4 bases from J, with 3 bases in between. In nucleotides, the CDR3 is TGTGCCAGCAGCTTTCTCACCGGGGAGCTGTTTTTT. It yields the protein CASSFLTGELFF.

J is TRBJ1-3 and V is TRBV19; D may be TRBD1 (5 bases). The V end was cut by 5 bases, the J end by 3 bases, with 14 bases between. The germline gives CDR1 LNHDA, CDR2 SQIVND (reference sequence). This CDR3 is built from 15 residues. The CDR3 DNA follows: TGTGCCAGTAGTCCGCCTGGGGCAGTTGGAAACACCATATATTTT. Amino acid sequence: CASSPPGAVGNTIYF.

The chain recombines TRBV27 with TRBJ1-2; the D is unclear. Germline loops: CDR1 MNHEY, CDR2 SMNVEV (reference sequence). Trimming removed 3 bases at V and 7 bases at J, with 15 bases between. The CDR3 length is 14 residues. The DNA for the CDR3 is TGTGCCAGCAGTTTCGTAGGAACGTTTGGTGGCTACACCTTC. Translated, it gives CASSFVGTFGGYTF.

CDR3 sequence (DNA): TGTGCCAGCAGCGGGCTGGGGGGCTACGAGCAGTACTTC. Amino acids: CASSGLGGYEQYF. V usage is TRBV5-6 and J usage is TRBJ2-7; tentative D call: TRBD2 (6 bases). V was shortened by 4 bases and J by 3 bases, with 11 bases between the two germline ends. Germline-derived CDR1 and CDR2 are SGHDT and YYEEEE. The CDR3 length is 13 residues.

The chain employs TRBV6-6 and TRBJ1-1, with D unresolved. CDR3 length: 12 amino acids. Germline CDR1 is MNHNY and CDR2 is SVGAGI (reference sequence). V gave up 6 bases and J gave up 4 bases, with 9 bases separating them. For the CDR3, the DNA is TGTGCCAGCAGAGACCTGAGCACTGAAGCTTTCTTT. Its protein product is CASRDLSTEAFF.

The chain has TRBV6-5 and TRBJ1-2; 8 bases are shared with TRBD1. The V segment lost 0 bases and the J segment 8 bases; nucleotides outside the gene matches: 8. The CDR3 covers 15 residues. Looked up from germline, CDR1 is MNHEY and CDR2 is SVGAGI. The CDR3 region is CASSYSNRGNDGYTF. CDR3 bases: TGTGCCAGCAGTTACTCGAACAGGGGGAATGACGGCTACACCTTC.

As concerns this clone: Other DNA sequences in this sample translate to the same CDR3. J is TRBJ2-1 and V is TRBV10-3; D is undetermined. V gave up 0 bases and J gave up 4 bases, with 4 bases separating them. CDR3 length: 13 residues. Germline CDR1 ENHRY, CDR2 SYGVKD. In nucleotides, the CDR3 is TGTGCCATCAGTGAGTCAGCGTACAATGAGCAGTTCTTC. Translated: CAISESAYNEQFF.

There are a few counts of this clone. This chain joins TRBV27 and TRBJ1-3, with D unclear. The CDR3 contains 16 residues. The V end was cut by 5 bases, the J end by 2 bases, with 16 bases between. Germline loops: CDR1 MNHEY, CDR2 SMNVEV (reference sequence). The chain's CDR3 is CASSPLGDLTGNTIYF. The CDR3, as DNA: TGTGCCAGCAGTCCCCTGGGAGATTTGACTGGAAACACCATATATTTT.

The chain is built from TRBV2 and TRBJ2-1; 8 bases agree with TRBD2. Per germline, CDR1 SNHLY and CDR2 FYNNEI. The J segment lost 6 bases and the V segment lost 4 bases, leaving 8 bases of the junction unmatched. This CDR3 contains 15 residues. The DNA for the CDR3 is TGTGCCAGCAGTGTTCCTAGCGGGCCCTTCAATGAGCAGTTCTTC. Translating it yields CASSVPSGPFNEQFF.

This rearrangement joins TRBV7-9 to TRBJ2-4, with 12 bases aligning to TRBD2. The CDR3 sequence is 19 residues long. Germline CDR1 is SEHNR and CDR2 is FQNEAQ (reference sequence). The ends lost 5 bases at V and 0 bases at J; junction bases unmatched: 11. The CDR3 region has the DNA TGTGCCAGCAGCCAGCCAACTAGCGGGGGGCGACTAGCCAAAAACATTCAGTACTTC. Protein sequence: CASSQPTSGGRLAKNIQYF.

The J gene is TRBJ1-4, the V gene TRBV28, with a weak D call TRBD1 (5 bases). This CDR3 is built from 16 residues. The V end was cut by 6 bases, the J end by 6 bases, with 20 bases between. Germline CDR1 reads MDHEN; CDR2 reads SYDVKM. The CDR3 spells CASSLRGAGVDEKLFF. CDR3 DNA sequence: TGTGCCAGCAGCCTCCGAGGGGCAGGAGTGGATGAAAAACTGTTTTTT.

This clone was seen just once. V gene TRBV10-2 combines with J gene TRBJ2-1, with 9 bases matching TRBD2. CDR3 length: 18 residues. The J segment lost 4 bases and the V segment lost 3 bases, leaving 13 bases of the junction unmatched. CDR1 is WSHSY and CDR2 is SAAADI in the germline V gene. CDR3 sequence: CASSDYPLFLAGYNEQFF. The CDR3 nucleotides are TGCGCCAGCAGTGATTACCCTCTTTTTCTAGCGGGGTACAATGAGCAGTTCTTC.

The CDR3, as DNA: TGTGCCAGCAGCTTGACAGGGGCCGACCAAGAGACCCAGTACTTC. Protein: CASSLTGADQETQYF. The chain links TRBV14 to TRBJ2-5; 8 nucleotides agree with TRBD1. This CDR3 has 15 residues. Germline CDR1 SGHDN, CDR2 FVKESK. J lost 0 bases, V lost 5 bases, and 5 bases had no gene match.

The table lists this clone with a few counts. J is TRBJ1-2 and V is TRBV29-1; D gene uncertain. This CDR3 spans 13 amino acids. Trimming shortened V by 5 bases and J by 5 bases, and 15 bases separated the two germline ends. Germline V gene data show CDR1 as SQVTM and CDR2 as ANQGSEA. For the CDR3, the DNA is TGCAGCGTTCCTGGGCGGGAGAGATATGGCTACACCTTC. Amino acid sequence: CSVPGRERYGYTF.

The J gene is TRBJ2-7, the V gene TRBV7-6; the D is unclear. The germline V gene has CDR1 SGHVS and CDR2 FNYEAQ. Deletions cut 5 bases from V and 1 base from J, with 9 bases between. The CDR3 extends over 13 amino acids. The CDR3 protein is CASSQGKSYEQYF. CDR3 nucleotides: TGTGCCAGCAGCCAAGGGAAGTCCTACGAGCAGTACTTC.